These T cell receptor beta chains were read from a single sample in a study of blood T cells in healthy people across ages. TCRdb re-analysed the 5' RACE reads in MiXCR, keeping a single row per CDR3 protein. This sample has 1.5 million to 1.8 million distinct CDR3 sequences, with 42% found just once. Material for sequencing was blood. Every receptor here comes from a woman aged 18-29 years in good health. The CDR3 runs from the conserved cysteine through the conserved F or W. Each record gives: J gene, V gene, clone size, D gene, CDR3 DNA, CDR3 protein. D genes are given only for firm matches. Where a row states a size, it is once, few, many or the class of an expanded clone; other rows omit it.

j_call: TRBJ1-2
v_call: TRBV18
clone_size: NA
d_call: NA
cdr3_nt: TGTGCCAGCTCACCACCGTCCACAGGAGGAGGCTACACCTTC
cdr3_aa: CASSPPSTGGGYTF

j_call: TRBJ2-5
v_call: TRBV12-3/TRBV12-4
clone_size: NA
d_call: NA
cdr3_nt: TGTGCCAGCAGTTTTTCCCCCGGGAGCCAAGAGACCCAGTACTTC
cdr3_aa: CASSFSPGSQETQYF

j_call: TRBJ2-7
v_call: TRBV12-3/TRBV12-4
clone_size: NA
d_call: NA
cdr3_nt: TGTGCCAGCAGCCCGAGTCAATTCTCCTACAATGAGCAGTACTTC
cdr3_aa: CASSPSQFSYNEQYF

j_call: TRBJ1-1
v_call: TRBV6-2/TRBV6-3
clone_size: few
d_call: NA
cdr3_nt: TGTGCCAGCAGTTACGAGGGCTACACTGAAGCTTTCTTT
cdr3_aa: CASSYEGYTEAFF

j_call: TRBJ2-1
v_call: TRBV7-9
clone_size: NA
d_call: NA
cdr3_nt: TGTGCCAGCAGCGTCCGGGTCAATGAGCAGTTCTTC
cdr3_aa: CASSVRVNEQFF

j_call: TRBJ2-4
v_call: TRBV7-8
clone_size: few
d_call: NA
cdr3_nt: TGTGCCAGCAGCTTAGAGGGAAGGGGAGTCAAAAACATTCAGTACTTC
cdr3_aa: CASSLEGRGVKNIQYF

j_call: TRBJ2-1
v_call: TRBV6-1
clone_size: NA
d_call: NA
cdr3_nt: TGTGCCAGCAGTGGAGACTTCGAAAATGAGCAGTTCTTC
cdr3_aa: CASSGDFENEQFF

j_call: TRBJ2-7
v_call: TRBV12-3/TRBV12-4
clone_size: few
d_call: TRBD1
cdr3_nt: TGTGCCAGCAGTTTAAGGGGGCTCGTTAACGAGCAGTACTTC
cdr3_aa: CASSLRGLVNEQYF

j_call: TRBJ2-7
v_call: TRBV5-1
clone_size: NA
d_call: NA
cdr3_nt: TGCGCCAGCAGCTTGGACAGGAACTACAATGAGCAGTACTTC
cdr3_aa: CASSLDRNYNEQYF

j_call: TRBJ1-2
v_call: TRBV7-9
clone_size: few
d_call: TRBD1
cdr3_nt: TGTGCCAGCAGCGTGACAGGGTCCAGAGACTACACCTTC
cdr3_aa: CASSVTGSRDYTF

j_call: TRBJ2-4
v_call: TRBV20-1
clone_size: few
d_call: NA
cdr3_nt: TGCAGTGCTAGATCTCCTGCCAAAAACATTCAGTACTTC
cdr3_aa: CSARSPAKNIQYF

j_call: TRBJ2-7
v_call: TRBV5-1
clone_size: NA
d_call: TRBD1
cdr3_nt: TGCGCCAGCAGCTTCCTTGACAGGGGTTCCGAGCAGTACTTC
cdr3_aa: CASSFLDRGSEQYF

j_call: TRBJ2-3
v_call: TRBV29-1
clone_size: NA
d_call: NA
cdr3_nt: TGCAGCGTTGGGGGGCCAGGGAGGGGCTACACAGATACGCAGTATTTT
cdr3_aa: CSVGGPGRGYTDTQYF

j_call: TRBJ1-2
v_call: TRBV4-3
clone_size: few
d_call: NA
cdr3_nt: TGCGCCAGCAGCACAGGCGGATGGGGAAACTATGGCTACACCTTC
cdr3_aa: CASSTGGWGNYGYTF

j_call: TRBJ2-7
v_call: TRBV20-1
clone_size: once
d_call: TRBD2
cdr3_nt: TGCAGCGGACTAGCGGAATACAATGAGCAGTACTTC
cdr3_aa: CSGLAEYNEQYF

j_call: TRBJ2-3
v_call: TRBV7-6
clone_size: NA
d_call: TRBD1
cdr3_nt: TGTGCCAGCAGCTCCCCGACAGGGGGCATCACAGATACGCAGTATTTT
cdr3_aa: CASSSPTGGITDTQYF

j_call: TRBJ2-7
v_call: TRBV23-1
clone_size: NA
d_call: NA
cdr3_nt: TGCGCCAGCAGTCAATGGGGGTTGACAGATGGCGAGCAGTACTTC
cdr3_aa: CASSQWGLTDGEQYF

j_call: TRBJ2-7
v_call: TRBV18
clone_size: NA
d_call: TRBD2
cdr3_nt: TGTGCCAGCTCACAAATGACTAGCGGCCCCCTCTACGAGCAGTACTTC
cdr3_aa: CASSQMTSGPLYEQYF

j_call: TRBJ2-2
v_call: TRBV6-5
clone_size: NA
d_call: NA
cdr3_nt: TGTGCCAGCCAATCCGGCCAAAGGTCCACCGGGGAGCTGTTTTTT
cdr3_aa: CASQSGQRSTGELFF

j_call: TRBJ1-2
v_call: TRBV6-1
clone_size: NA
d_call: TRBD1
cdr3_nt: TGTGCCAGCAGCGTATTGACAGGGCTTACTGGCTACACCTTC
cdr3_aa: CASSVLTGLTGYTF

j_call: TRBJ1-1
v_call: TRBV30
clone_size: once
d_call: NA
cdr3_nt: TGTGCCTGGAGTCCGACCCCTGGGGCCTCTGAAGCTTTCTTT
cdr3_aa: CAWSPTPGASEAFF

j_call: TRBJ2-7
v_call: TRBV6-2/TRBV6-3
clone_size: NA
d_call: NA
cdr3_nt: TGTGCCAGCAGCCTCCCGATCGGCGAGCAGTACTTC
cdr3_aa: CASSLPIGEQYF

j_call: TRBJ1-1
v_call: TRBV27
clone_size: NA
d_call: NA
cdr3_nt: TGTGCCAGCAGTTTCGGGCAGGGATTAAGCACTGAAGCTTTCTTT
cdr3_aa: CASSFGQGLSTEAFF

j_call: TRBJ2-6
v_call: TRBV27
clone_size: few
d_call: NA
cdr3_nt: TGTGCCAGCAGTTTATACGACTCTGGGGCCAACGTCCTGACTTTC
cdr3_aa: CASSLYDSGANVLTF

j_call: TRBJ1-2
v_call: TRBV29-1
clone_size: NA
d_call: NA
cdr3_nt: TGCAGCGGATCAGATGACTATGGCTACACCTTC
cdr3_aa: CSGSDDYGYTF

j_call: TRBJ1-2
v_call: TRBV12-5
clone_size: NA
d_call: NA
cdr3_nt: TGTGCTAGTGGGCGGGCGCAAAACTATGGCTACACCTTC
cdr3_aa: CASGRAQNYGYTF

j_call: TRBJ1-2
v_call: TRBV4-3
clone_size: NA
d_call: NA
cdr3_nt: TGCGCCAGCAGCCAAAGTTGGGGGGTATTTGGCTACACCTTC
cdr3_aa: CASSQSWGVFGYTF

j_call: TRBJ1-4
v_call: TRBV20-1
clone_size: NA
d_call: TRBD1
cdr3_nt: TGCAGTGCTAGAGGACAGGGGATTTTTGAAAAACTGTTTTTT
cdr3_aa: CSARGQGIFEKLFF

j_call: TRBJ1-2
v_call: TRBV20-1
clone_size: NA
d_call: TRBD1
cdr3_nt: TGCAGTGCGCAACCCGGGACAGGGAACTATGGCTACACCTTC
cdr3_aa: CSAQPGTGNYGYTF

j_call: TRBJ2-3
v_call: TRBV4-1
clone_size: NA
d_call: NA
cdr3_nt: TGCGCCAGCAGCCAAGTATACCAAAGCCCGACCATCTCGCCGTATTTT
cdr3_aa: CASSQVYQSPTISPYF

j_call: TRBJ1-1
v_call: TRBV20-1
clone_size: NA
d_call: NA
cdr3_nt: TGCAGTGCTAGAAGGTTGTTGAACACTGAAGCTTTCTTT
cdr3_aa: CSARRLLNTEAFF

j_call: TRBJ2-1
v_call: TRBV6-2/TRBV6-3
clone_size: NA
d_call: TRBD2
cdr3_nt: TGTGCCAGCATTCATAGCGGGGGGAATGAGCAGTTCTTC
cdr3_aa: CASIHSGGNEQFF

j_call: TRBJ1-2
v_call: TRBV29-1
clone_size: NA
d_call: NA
cdr3_nt: TGCAGCGTTGCTCCCATGACGGGTCTCGACTATGGCTACACCTTC
cdr3_aa: CSVAPMTGLDYGYTF

j_call: TRBJ1-2
v_call: TRBV27
clone_size: NA
d_call: TRBD1
cdr3_nt: TGTGCCGGCAGTCTAACCCGACAGGGGGCCGGCTACACCTTC
cdr3_aa: CAGSLTRQGAGYTF

j_call: TRBJ1-4
v_call: TRBV25-1
clone_size: few
d_call: TRBD1
cdr3_nt: TGTGCCAGCAGTGAGGCCGGGACAGGGGATGAAAAACTGTTTTTT
cdr3_aa: CASSEAGTGDEKLFF

j_call: TRBJ1-2
v_call: TRBV7-2
clone_size: once
d_call: NA
cdr3_nt: TGTGCCAGCAGCTCCGTTTCCTCTAGTGGCTACACCTTC
cdr3_aa: CASSSVSSSGYTF

j_call: TRBJ1-2
v_call: TRBV20-1
clone_size: NA
d_call: NA
cdr3_nt: TGCAGTGCCTCCCGACGGTCAGCTAACTATGGCTACACCTTC
cdr3_aa: CSASRRSANYGYTF

j_call: TRBJ2-7
v_call: TRBV5-5
clone_size: few
d_call: TRBD2
cdr3_nt: TGTGCCAGCAGTTACGGACTAGAGAATTTCTACGAGCAGTACTTC
cdr3_aa: CASSYGLENFYEQYF

j_call: TRBJ2-5
v_call: TRBV7-2
clone_size: once
d_call: NA
cdr3_nt: TGTGCCAGCAGCTTAGCGGTTGCAGGGGCGAGGGAGACCCAGTACTTC
cdr3_aa: CASSLAVAGARETQYF

j_call: TRBJ2-3
v_call: TRBV28
clone_size: NA
d_call: TRBD2
cdr3_nt: TGTGCCAGCAGTTTATTTGGTGGGAGGGCCGCAGATACGCAGTATTTT
cdr3_aa: CASSLFGGRAADTQYF